These T cell receptor beta chains were read from a single sample in a study of blood T cell repertoires in COVID-19. Profiling relied on immunoSEQ multiplex PCR, and the TCRdb table lists in-frame clones only, not all of them. Here the sample spans 150,000 or so clones, roughly nine tenths being singletons. Sequenced: peripheral blood. The receptors here all came from a human donor in a cohort sampled during active COVID-19. Each CDR3 is given with its conserved first and last residue. The D gene is left open where the match is weak. Rows may omit the clone size; those that give it use once, few, many or a size class.

d_call: -
clone_size: -
j_call: TRBJ1-2
v_call: TRBV18
cdr3_aa: CASSPEQDYGYTF
cdr3_nt: TGTGCCAGCTCACCAGAGCAGGACTATGGCTACACCTTC

d_call: TRBD1
clone_size: -
j_call: TRBJ1-1
v_call: TRBV20-1
cdr3_aa: CSASMDRTNTEAFF
cdr3_nt: TGCAGTGCTAGTATGGACAGGACGAACACTGAAGCTTTCTTT

d_call: -
clone_size: -
j_call: TRBJ1-4
v_call: TRBV7-6
cdr3_aa: CASSYRATNEKLFF
cdr3_nt: TGTGCCAGCAGCTACAGGGCTACTAATGAAAAACTGTTTTTT

d_call: TRBD1
clone_size: -
j_call: TRBJ1-2
v_call: TRBV28
cdr3_aa: CASSSGTVNYGYTF
cdr3_nt: TGTGCCAGCAGTTCAGGGACAGTTAACTATGGCTACACCTTC

d_call: TRBD1
clone_size: -
j_call: TRBJ2-5
v_call: TRBV5-1
cdr3_aa: CASSRQGVEETQYF
cdr3_nt: TGCGCCAGCAGCAGACAGGGAGTCGAAGAGACCCAGTACTTC

d_call: -
clone_size: -
j_call: TRBJ2-7
v_call: TRBV7-9
cdr3_aa: CASQLLTSYEQYF
cdr3_nt: TGTGCCAGCCAACTACTGACCTCCTACGAGCAGTACTTC

d_call: TRBD1
clone_size: few
j_call: TRBJ1-5
v_call: TRBV5-3
cdr3_aa: CARSVGFWTGGYSNQPQHF
cdr3_nt: TGTGCCAGAAGCGTTGGTTTCTGGACAGGGGGTTATAGCAATCAGCCCCAGCATTTT

d_call: TRBD1
clone_size: -
j_call: TRBJ1-2
v_call: TRBV19
cdr3_aa: CASSIADRGIYGYTF
cdr3_nt: TGTGCCAGTAGTATAGCGGACAGGGGCATCTATGGCTACACCTTC

d_call: TRBD1
clone_size: once
j_call: TRBJ2-4
v_call: TRBV10-1
cdr3_aa: CASSEGTVLWLVAKNIQYF
cdr3_nt: TGCGCCAGCAGTGAGGGGACAGTTCTATGGTTGGTAGCCAAAAACATTCAGTACTTC

d_call: TRBD2
clone_size: -
j_call: TRBJ2-7
v_call: TRBV5-6
cdr3_aa: CASSFGAGGANEQYF
cdr3_nt: TGTGCCAGCAGCTTCGGTGCGGGGGGGGCCAACGAGCAGTACTTC

d_call: TRBD1
clone_size: few
j_call: TRBJ1-2
v_call: TRBV7-3
cdr3_aa: CASSLTTGSGYTF
cdr3_nt: TGTGCCAGCAGCTTAACGACAGGGTCTGGCTACACCTTC

d_call: TRBD2
clone_size: -
j_call: TRBJ2-7
v_call: TRBV9
cdr3_aa: CASSAGLAGGRYYEQYF
cdr3_nt: TGTGCCAGCAGCGCAGGACTAGCGGGAGGTCGCTACTACGAGCAGTACTTC

d_call: TRBD1
clone_size: once
j_call: TRBJ2-1
v_call: TRBV18
cdr3_aa: CASSPFSGTGYNEQFF
cdr3_nt: TGTGCCAGCTCACCTTTTTCCGGGACAGGTTACAATGAGCAGTTCTTC

d_call: -
clone_size: -
j_call: TRBJ2-7
v_call: TRBV4-1
cdr3_aa: CASSQAQGYEQYF
cdr3_nt: TGCGCCAGCAGCCAAGCGCAGGGCTACGAGCAGTACTTC

d_call: -
clone_size: -
j_call: TRBJ2-3
v_call: TRBV19
cdr3_aa: CASSPGLIDTQYF
cdr3_nt: TGTGCCAGTAGCCCCGGACTCATAGATACGCAGTATTTT

d_call: TRBD1
clone_size: -
j_call: TRBJ1-1
v_call: TRBV7-6
cdr3_aa: CASSARDRGRTEAFF
cdr3_nt: TGTGCCAGCAGCGCCCGGGACAGGGGGCGAACTGAAGCTTTCTTT

d_call: TRBD1
clone_size: -
j_call: TRBJ2-7
v_call: TRBV27
cdr3_aa: CASSVRTGSSYEQYF
cdr3_nt: TGTGCCAGCAGTGTCCGGACAGGGAGCTCCTACGAGCAGTACTTC

d_call: TRBD1
clone_size: -
j_call: TRBJ1-1
v_call: TRBV25-1
cdr3_aa: CASSPPTGGIAEAFF
cdr3_nt: TGTGCCAGCAGTCCTCCGACAGGGGGCATCGCTGAAGCTTTCTTT

d_call: TRBD1
clone_size: -
j_call: TRBJ1-1
v_call: TRBV29-1
cdr3_aa: CSVERNQGAAFF
cdr3_nt: TGCAGCGTTGAACGAAATCAGGGGGCCGCTTTCTTT

d_call: -
clone_size: -
j_call: TRBJ1-6
v_call: TRBV24-1
cdr3_aa: CATTLTGSQLPNSPLHF
cdr3_nt: TGTGCCACCACCCTAACGGGGTCCCAACTCCCCAATTCACCCCTCCACTTT

d_call: TRBD1
clone_size: once
j_call: TRBJ1-5
v_call: TRBV19
cdr3_aa: CASSTRTGETQHF
cdr3_nt: TGTGCCAGTAGTACCCGGACAGGGGAGACCCAGCATTTT

d_call: -
clone_size: -
j_call: TRBJ1-4
v_call: TRBV3-1/TRBV3-2
cdr3_aa: CASSQAYWVRRGQATNEKLFF
cdr3_nt: TGTGCCAGCAGCCAAGCGTATTGGGTCCGGAGGGGCCAGGCAACTAATGAAAAACTGTTTTTT

d_call: TRBD1
clone_size: -
j_call: TRBJ1-2
v_call: TRBV7-9
cdr3_aa: CASSPWTGTDYGYTF
cdr3_nt: TGTGCCAGCAGCCCTTGGACAGGGACCGACTATGGCTACACCTTC

d_call: -
clone_size: once
j_call: TRBJ1-1
v_call: TRBV6-5
cdr3_aa: CASSLGGNTEAFF
cdr3_nt: TGTGCCAGCAGTCTAGGGGGGAACACTGAAGCTTTCTTT

d_call: TRBD2
clone_size: -
j_call: TRBJ2-5
v_call: TRBV7-8
cdr3_aa: CASSATSGSETQYF
cdr3_nt: TGTGCCAGCAGCGCGACTAGCGGGTCTGAGACCCAGTACTTC

d_call: TRBD2
clone_size: -
j_call: TRBJ2-2
v_call: TRBV19
cdr3_aa: CASSIVAGMGTGELFF
cdr3_nt: TGTGCCAGTAGTATTGTAGCGGGTATGGGCACCGGGGAGCTGTTTTTT

d_call: -
clone_size: -
j_call: TRBJ1-3
v_call: TRBV19
cdr3_aa: CASSGQMDSGNTIYF
cdr3_nt: TGTGCCAGTAGTGGACAGATGGACTCTGGAAACACCATATATTTT

d_call: TRBD1
clone_size: -
j_call: TRBJ2-7
v_call: TRBV7-9
cdr3_aa: CASSGRDRGRDRGYEQYF
cdr3_nt: TGTGCCAGCAGCGGAAGGGACAGGGGGCGTGACAGGGGCTACGAGCAGTACTTC

d_call: -
clone_size: -
j_call: TRBJ1-4
v_call: TRBV5-8
cdr3_aa: CASSLGGATNEKLFF
cdr3_nt: TGTGCCAGCAGCTTGGGCGGTGCAACTAATGAAAAACTGTTTTTT

d_call: -
clone_size: -
j_call: TRBJ1-6
v_call: TRBV30
cdr3_aa: CAWRRQENNNSPLHF
cdr3_nt: TGTGCCTGGAGAAGACAGGAGAATAATAATTCACCCCTCCACTTT

d_call: TRBD1
clone_size: -
j_call: TRBJ2-7
v_call: TRBV3-1/TRBV3-2
cdr3_aa: CASSQEGTGTGQYF
cdr3_nt: TGTGCCAGCAGCCAGGAAGGGACAGGGACCGGGCAGTACTTC

d_call: TRBD1
clone_size: -
j_call: TRBJ2-5
v_call: TRBV11-2
cdr3_aa: CASSLEWDRDETQYF
cdr3_nt: TGTGCCAGCAGCTTAGAGTGGGACAGGGACGAGACCCAGTACTTC

d_call: TRBD1
clone_size: -
j_call: TRBJ1-1
v_call: TRBV11-2
cdr3_aa: CASSPPVRTGVTEAFF
cdr3_nt: TGTGCCAGCAGCCCACCAGTACGGACAGGGGTGACTGAAGCTTTCTTT

d_call: TRBD1
clone_size: -
j_call: TRBJ2-7
v_call: TRBV7-9
cdr3_aa: CASSLAPGQSYEQYF
cdr3_nt: TGTGCCAGCAGCTTAGCGCCGGGACAGTCCTACGAGCAGTACTTC

d_call: -
clone_size: -
j_call: TRBJ1-1
v_call: TRBV3-1/TRBV3-2
cdr3_aa: CASSPLGGGLAEAFF
cdr3_nt: TGTGCCAGCAGCCCGCTGGGAGGGGGGCTGGCTGAAGCTTTCTTT

d_call: -
clone_size: -
j_call: TRBJ1-2
v_call: TRBV28
cdr3_aa: CASSDIVKTRMDYGYTF
cdr3_nt: TGTGCCAGCAGTGACATCGTAAAGACAAGGATGGACTATGGCTACACCTTC

d_call: -
clone_size: -
j_call: TRBJ1-6
v_call: TRBV5-4
cdr3_aa: CASSLKGEGFDSPLHF
cdr3_nt: TGTGCCAGCAGCTTAAAGGGGGAAGGTTTTGATTCACCCCTCCACTTT

d_call: -
clone_size: -
j_call: TRBJ1-1
v_call: TRBV19
cdr3_aa: CASSINTNTEAFF
cdr3_nt: TGTGCCAGTAGTATCAACACGAACACTGAAGCTTTCTTT

d_call: -
clone_size: -
j_call: TRBJ2-7
v_call: TRBV10-3
cdr3_aa: CAISGEYSYEQYF
cdr3_nt: TGTGCCATCAGTGGAGAATACTCCTACGAGCAGTACTTC

d_call: -
clone_size: once
j_call: TRBJ2-7
v_call: TRBV30
cdr3_aa: CAWSDSGYEQYF
cdr3_nt: TGTGCCTGGAGTGACTCGGGCTACGAGCAGTACTTC

d_call: -
clone_size: -
j_call: TRBJ1-2
v_call: TRBV19
cdr3_aa: CASSTPGLLLLYGYTF
cdr3_nt: TGTGCCAGTAGCACCCCGGGACTTTTATTATTATATGGCTACACCTTC

d_call: -
clone_size: -
j_call: TRBJ2-7
v_call: TRBV12-3/TRBV12-4
cdr3_aa: CASSTGLYEQYF
cdr3_nt: TGTGCCAGCAGTACAGGGCTCTACGAGCAGTACTTC

d_call: TRBD1
clone_size: -
j_call: TRBJ2-7
v_call: TRBV28
cdr3_aa: CASSPPGTGAYEQYF
cdr3_nt: TGTGCCAGCAGTCCTCCCGGGACAGGGGCCTACGAGCAGTACTTC

d_call: -
clone_size: -
j_call: TRBJ2-3
v_call: TRBV5-4
cdr3_aa: CASSPPPPAENTDTQYF
cdr3_nt: TGTGCCAGCAGTCCCCCGCCCCCCGCGGAAAACACAGATACGCAGTATTTT

d_call: -
clone_size: once
j_call: TRBJ2-7
v_call: TRBV7-8
cdr3_aa: CASSSWERNEQYF
cdr3_nt: TGTGCCAGCAGCTCGTGGGAGAGAAACGAGCAGTACTTC

d_call: -
clone_size: -
j_call: TRBJ1-5
v_call: TRBV27
cdr3_aa: CASSLGARGNQPQHF
cdr3_nt: TGTGCCAGCAGTTTGGGGGCCCGAGGAAATCAGCCCCAGCATTTT

d_call: -
clone_size: -
j_call: TRBJ2-7
v_call: TRBV24-1
cdr3_aa: CATSEPGRDYEQYF
cdr3_nt: TGTGCCACCAGTGAGCCCGGACGGGACTACGAGCAGTACTTC

d_call: TRBD1
clone_size: -
j_call: TRBJ2-3
v_call: TRBV3-1/TRBV3-2
cdr3_aa: CASSLKGQYTDTQYF
cdr3_nt: TGTGCCAGCAGCCTTAAGGGACAGTACACAGATACGCAGTATTTT

d_call: TRBD2
clone_size: -
j_call: TRBJ2-5
v_call: TRBV7-2
cdr3_aa: CASRYSGSGYQETQYF
cdr3_nt: TGTGCCAGCAGGTATAGCGGGAGTGGTTACCAAGAGACCCAGTACTTC

d_call: TRBD1
clone_size: -
j_call: TRBJ1-6
v_call: TRBV5-1
cdr3_aa: CASSSGQVGRTNSPLHF
cdr3_nt: TGCGCCAGCAGCTCGGGACAGGTGGGGCGAACGAATTCACCCCTCCACTTT

d_call: -
clone_size: -
j_call: TRBJ1-4
v_call: TRBV7-2
cdr3_aa: CASSPGWTNEKLFF
cdr3_nt: TGTGCCAGCAGCCCAGGGTGGACTAATGAAAAACTGTTTTTT

d_call: TRBD2
clone_size: -
j_call: TRBJ2-7
v_call: TRBV29-1
cdr3_aa: CSVEGTSGEQYF
cdr3_nt: TGCAGCGTTGAGGGGACTAGCGGGGAGCAGTACTTC

d_call: -
clone_size: -
j_call: TRBJ2-5
v_call: TRBV5-1
cdr3_aa: CASSFGQETQYF
cdr3_nt: TGCGCCAGCAGCTTCGGCCAAGAGACCCAGTACTTC